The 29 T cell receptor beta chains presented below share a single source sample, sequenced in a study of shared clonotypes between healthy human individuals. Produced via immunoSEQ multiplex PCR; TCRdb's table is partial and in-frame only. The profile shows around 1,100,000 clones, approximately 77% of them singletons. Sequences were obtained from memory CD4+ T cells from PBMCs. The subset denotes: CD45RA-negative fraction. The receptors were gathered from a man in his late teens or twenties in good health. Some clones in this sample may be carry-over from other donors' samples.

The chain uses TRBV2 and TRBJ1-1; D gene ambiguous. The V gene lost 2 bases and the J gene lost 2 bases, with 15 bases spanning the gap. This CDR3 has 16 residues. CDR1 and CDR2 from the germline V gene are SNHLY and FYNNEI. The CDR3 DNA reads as TGTGCCAGCAGTGAAAGAGAGACTAACACAAACACTGAAGCTTTCTTT. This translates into CASSERETNTNTEAFF. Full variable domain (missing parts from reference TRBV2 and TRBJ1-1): EPEVTQTPSHQVTQMGQEVILRCVPISNHLYFYWYRQILGQKVEFLVSFYNNEISEKSEIFDDQFSVERPDGSNFTLKIRSTKLEDSAMYFCASSERETNTNTEAFFGQGTRLTVV.

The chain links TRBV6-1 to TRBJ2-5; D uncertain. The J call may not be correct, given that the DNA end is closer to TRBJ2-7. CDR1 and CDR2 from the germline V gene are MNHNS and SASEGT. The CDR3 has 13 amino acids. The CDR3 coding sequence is TGTGCCAGCAGTCTAGGCTACTCCTACGAGCAGTACTTC. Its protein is CASSLGYSYEQYF.

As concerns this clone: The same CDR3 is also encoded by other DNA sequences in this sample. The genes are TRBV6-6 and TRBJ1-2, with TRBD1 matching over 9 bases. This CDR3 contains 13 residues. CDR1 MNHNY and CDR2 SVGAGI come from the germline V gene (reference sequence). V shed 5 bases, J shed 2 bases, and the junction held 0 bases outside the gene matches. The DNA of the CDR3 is TGTGCCAGCAGTGGACAGGGGAACTATGGCTACACCTTC. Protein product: CASSGQGNYGYTF.

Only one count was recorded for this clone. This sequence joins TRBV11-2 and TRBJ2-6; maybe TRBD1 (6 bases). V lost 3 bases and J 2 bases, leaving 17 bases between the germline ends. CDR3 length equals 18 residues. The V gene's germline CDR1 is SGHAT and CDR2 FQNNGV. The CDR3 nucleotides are TGTGCCAGCAGCTTGGTCCCGGGACAATCCACTGGGGCCAACGTCCTGACTTTC. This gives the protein CASSLVPGQSTGANVLTF.

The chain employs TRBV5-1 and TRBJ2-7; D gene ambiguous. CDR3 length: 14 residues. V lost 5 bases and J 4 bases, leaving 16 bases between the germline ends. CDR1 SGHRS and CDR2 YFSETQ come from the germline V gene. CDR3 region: CASSYSPAVYEQYF. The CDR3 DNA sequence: TGCGCCAGCAGTTACAGCCCGGCGGTTTACGAGCAGTACTTC.

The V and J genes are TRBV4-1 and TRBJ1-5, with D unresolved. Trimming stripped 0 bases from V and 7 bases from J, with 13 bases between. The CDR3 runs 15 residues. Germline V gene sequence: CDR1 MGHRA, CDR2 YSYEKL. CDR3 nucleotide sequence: TGCGCCAGCAGCCAAGAAGAACAGTTTGGCCAGCCCCAGCATTTT. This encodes CASSQEEQFGQPQHF.

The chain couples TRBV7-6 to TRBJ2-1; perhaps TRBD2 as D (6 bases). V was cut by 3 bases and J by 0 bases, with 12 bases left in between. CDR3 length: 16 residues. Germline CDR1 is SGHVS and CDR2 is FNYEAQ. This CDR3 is CASSFGLPSSYNEQFF. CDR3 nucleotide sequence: TGTGCCAGCAGCTTCGGACTACCAAGCTCCTACAATGAGCAGTTCTTC.

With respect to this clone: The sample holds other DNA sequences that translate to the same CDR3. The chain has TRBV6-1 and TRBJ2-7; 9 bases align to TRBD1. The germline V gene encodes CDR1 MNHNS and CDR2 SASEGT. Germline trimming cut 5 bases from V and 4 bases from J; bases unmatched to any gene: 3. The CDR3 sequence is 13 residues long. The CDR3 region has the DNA TGTGCCAGCAGTAGGGACAGGGTGTACGAGCAGTACTTC. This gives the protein CASSRDRVYEQYF.

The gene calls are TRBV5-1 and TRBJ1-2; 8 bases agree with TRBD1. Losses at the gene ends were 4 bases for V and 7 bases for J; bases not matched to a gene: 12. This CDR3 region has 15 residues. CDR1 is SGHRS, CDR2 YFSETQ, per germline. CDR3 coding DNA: TGCGCCAGCAGCCTGGGTCCCGGGCAGGGGGCTGGCTACACCTTC. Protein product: CASSLGPGQGAGYTF.

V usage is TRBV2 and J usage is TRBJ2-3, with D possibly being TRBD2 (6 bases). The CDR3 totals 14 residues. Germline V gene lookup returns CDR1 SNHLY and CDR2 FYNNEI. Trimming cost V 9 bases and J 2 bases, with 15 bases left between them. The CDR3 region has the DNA TGTGCCAGTAATCTTGGCGGGACCACAGATACGCAGTATTTT. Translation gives CASNLGGTTDTQYF.

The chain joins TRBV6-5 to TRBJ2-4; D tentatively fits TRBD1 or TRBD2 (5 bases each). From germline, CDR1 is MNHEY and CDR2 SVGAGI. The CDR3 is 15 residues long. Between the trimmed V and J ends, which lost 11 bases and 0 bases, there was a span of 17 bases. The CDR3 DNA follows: TGTGCCGGGGGAAAGGACAAATTAGCCAAAAACATTCAGTACTTC. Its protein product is CAGGKDKLAKNIQYF.

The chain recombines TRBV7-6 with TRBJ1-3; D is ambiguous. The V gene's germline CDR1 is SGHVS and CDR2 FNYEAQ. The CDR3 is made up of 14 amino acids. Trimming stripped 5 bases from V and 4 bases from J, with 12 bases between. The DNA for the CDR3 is TGTGCCAGCAGCCCCGGTACTCGAGGAAACACCATATATTTT. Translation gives CASSPGTRGNTIYF.

In DNA form, the CDR3 reads TGTGCCAGCAGCCGGGGACTAGCGGGAGGGGATACGCAGTATTTT. Protein: CASSRGLAGGDTQYF. The chain carries TRBV4-2 and TRBJ2-3, with TRBD2 identical over 16 bases. The junction had 1 base not matched to a gene; V was cut back by 4 bases and J by 6 bases. The CDR3 is 15 residues long. Germline V gene lookup returns CDR1 LGHNA and CDR2 YNFKEQ.

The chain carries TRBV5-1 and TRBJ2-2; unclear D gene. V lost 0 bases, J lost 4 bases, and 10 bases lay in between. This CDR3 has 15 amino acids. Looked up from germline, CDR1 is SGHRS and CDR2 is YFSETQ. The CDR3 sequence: CASSLAVVGTGELFF. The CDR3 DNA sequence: TGCGCCAGCAGCTTGGCGGTAGTGGGCACCGGGGAGCTGTTTTTT.

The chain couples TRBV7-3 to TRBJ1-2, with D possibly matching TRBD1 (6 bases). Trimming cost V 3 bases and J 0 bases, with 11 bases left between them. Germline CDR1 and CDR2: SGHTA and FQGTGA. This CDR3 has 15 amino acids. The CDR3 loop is CASSLDSKSNYGYTF. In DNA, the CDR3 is TGTGCCAGCAGCTTGGACAGCAAATCTAACTATGGCTACACCTTC.

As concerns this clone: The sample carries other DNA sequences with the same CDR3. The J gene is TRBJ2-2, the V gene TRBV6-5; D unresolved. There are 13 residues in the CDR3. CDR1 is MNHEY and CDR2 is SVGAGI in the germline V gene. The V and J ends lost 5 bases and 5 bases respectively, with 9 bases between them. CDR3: CASSPIGTGELFF. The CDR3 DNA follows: TGTGCCAGCAGTCCCATAGGAACCGGGGAGCTGTTTTTT.

Here the CDR3 DNA reads TGTGCCAGCAGCCAGACGGGACAGGGGAGGTCTGAAGCTTTCTTT. Protein product: CASSQTGQGRSEAFF. This sequence joins TRBV7-2 and TRBJ1-1, with 10 bases aligning to TRBD1. Germline trimming cut 5 bases from V and 6 bases from J; bases unmatched to any gene: 9. CDR3 length equals 15 residues. Per germline, CDR1 SGHTA and CDR2 FQGNSA.

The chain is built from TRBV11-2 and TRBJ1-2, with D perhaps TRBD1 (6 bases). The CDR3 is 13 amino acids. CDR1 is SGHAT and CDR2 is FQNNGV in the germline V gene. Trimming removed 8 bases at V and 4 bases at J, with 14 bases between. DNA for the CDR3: TGTGCCAGCGGGGGGCGCGGGGTCTATGGCTACACCTTC. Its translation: CASGGRGVYGYTF.

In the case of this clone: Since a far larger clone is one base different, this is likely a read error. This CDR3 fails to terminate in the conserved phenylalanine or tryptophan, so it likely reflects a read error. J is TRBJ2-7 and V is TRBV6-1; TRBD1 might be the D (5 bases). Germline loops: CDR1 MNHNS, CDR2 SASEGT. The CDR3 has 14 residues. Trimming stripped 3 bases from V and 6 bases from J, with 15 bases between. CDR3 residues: CASSDKGSPSEQYL. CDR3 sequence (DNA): TGTGCCAGCAGTGACAAGGGGTCCCCCTCCGAGCAGTACCTC.

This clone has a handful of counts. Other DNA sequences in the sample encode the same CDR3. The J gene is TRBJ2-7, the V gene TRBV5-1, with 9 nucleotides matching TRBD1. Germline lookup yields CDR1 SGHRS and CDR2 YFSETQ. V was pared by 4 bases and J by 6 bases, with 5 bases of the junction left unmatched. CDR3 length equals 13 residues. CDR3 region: CASSLGQGGEQYF. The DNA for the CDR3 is TGCGCCAGCAGCCTGGGACAGGGTGGCGAGCAGTACTTC.

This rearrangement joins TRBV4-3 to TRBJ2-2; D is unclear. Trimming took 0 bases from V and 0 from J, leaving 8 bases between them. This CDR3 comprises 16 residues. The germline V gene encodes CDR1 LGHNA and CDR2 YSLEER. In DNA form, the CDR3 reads TGCGCCAGCAGCCAAGACGGCTCCTCGAACACCGGGGAGCTGTTTTTT. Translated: CASSQDGSSNTGELFF.

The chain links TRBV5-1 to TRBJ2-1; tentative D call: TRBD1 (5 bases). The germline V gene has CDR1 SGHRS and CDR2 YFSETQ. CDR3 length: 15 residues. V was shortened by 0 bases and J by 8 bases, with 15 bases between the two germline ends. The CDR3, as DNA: TGCGCCAGCAGCTTGGGCAGGGCACTCCGGGATGAGCAGTTCTTC. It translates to CASSLGRALRDEQFF.

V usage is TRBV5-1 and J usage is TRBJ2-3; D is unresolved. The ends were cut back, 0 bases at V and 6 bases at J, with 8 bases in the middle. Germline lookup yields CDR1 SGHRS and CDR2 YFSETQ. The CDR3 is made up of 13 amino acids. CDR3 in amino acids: CASSLVGPDTQYF. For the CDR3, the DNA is TGCGCCAGCAGCTTGGTGGGTCCCGATACGCAGTATTTT. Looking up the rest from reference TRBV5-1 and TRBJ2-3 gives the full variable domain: KAGVTQTPRYLIKTRGQQVTLSCSPISGHRSVSWYQQTPGQGLQFLFEYFSETQRNKGNFPGRFSGRQFSNSRSEMNVSTLELGDSALYLCASSLVGPDTQYFGPGTRLTVL.

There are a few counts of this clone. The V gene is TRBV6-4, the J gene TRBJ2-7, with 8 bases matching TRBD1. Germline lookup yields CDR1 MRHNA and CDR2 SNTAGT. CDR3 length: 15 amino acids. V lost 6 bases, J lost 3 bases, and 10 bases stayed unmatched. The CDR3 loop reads CASSKTGDPNYEQYF. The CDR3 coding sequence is TGTGCCAGCAGCAAGACAGGGGACCCAAACTACGAGCAGTACTTC.

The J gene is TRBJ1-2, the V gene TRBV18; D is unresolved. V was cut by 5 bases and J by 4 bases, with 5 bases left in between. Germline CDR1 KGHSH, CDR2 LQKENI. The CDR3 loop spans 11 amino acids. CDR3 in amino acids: CASSASYGYTF. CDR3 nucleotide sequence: TGTGCCAGCTCAGCTAGCTATGGCTACACCTTC. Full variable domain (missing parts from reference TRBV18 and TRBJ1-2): NAGVMQNPRHLVRRRGQEARLRCSPMKGHSHVYWYRQLPEEGLKFMVYLQKENIIDESGMPKERFSAEFPKEGPSILRIQQVVRGDSAAYFCASSASYGYTFGSGTRLTVV.

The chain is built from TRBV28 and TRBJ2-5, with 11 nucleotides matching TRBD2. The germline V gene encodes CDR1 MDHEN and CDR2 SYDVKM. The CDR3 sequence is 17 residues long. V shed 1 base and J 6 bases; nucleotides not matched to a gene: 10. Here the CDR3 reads CASSLSVSSGGFKTQYF. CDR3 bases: TGTGCCAGCAGTTTATCTGTCTCTAGCGGGGGGTTTAAGACCCAGTACTTC.

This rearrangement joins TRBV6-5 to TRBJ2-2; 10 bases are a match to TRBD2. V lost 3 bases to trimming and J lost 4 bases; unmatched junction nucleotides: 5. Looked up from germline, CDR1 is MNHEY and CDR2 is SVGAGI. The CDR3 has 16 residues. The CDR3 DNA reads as TGTGCCAGCAGTTATCGGGCTAGCGGGGGCACCGGGGAGCTGTTTTTT. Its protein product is CASSYRASGGTGELFF.

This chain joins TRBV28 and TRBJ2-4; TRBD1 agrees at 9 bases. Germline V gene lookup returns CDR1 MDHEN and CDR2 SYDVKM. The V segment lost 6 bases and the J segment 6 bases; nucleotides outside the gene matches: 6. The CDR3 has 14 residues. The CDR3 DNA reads TGTGCCAGCAGCGCGGGACAGGGTTTAAACATTCAGTACTTC. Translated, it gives CASSAGQGLNIQYF.

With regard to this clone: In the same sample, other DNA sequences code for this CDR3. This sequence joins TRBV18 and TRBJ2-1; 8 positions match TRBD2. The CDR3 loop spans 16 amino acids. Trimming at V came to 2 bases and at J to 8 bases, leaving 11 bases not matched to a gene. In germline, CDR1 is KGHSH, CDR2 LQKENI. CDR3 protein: CASSPASGRGRDEQFF. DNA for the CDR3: TGTGCCAGCTCACCAGCTAGCGGGCGAGGTAGGGATGAGCAGTTCTTC.